The T cell receptor beta chain described here comes from a study of blood T cell repertoires in COVID-19. Study in general: Sites in the United States, Italy and Spain provided acute and convalescent COVID-19 samples. In each case, the material was cDNA or gDNA derived from T cells, B-cell-depleted T cells, or PBMCs.

Germline CDR1 and CDR2: SGHRS and YFSETQ. Trimming removed 3 bases from V and 6 bases from J; junction bases left unmatched: 8. The CDR3 totals 15 residues. In the authors' methods: Quantification of nucleated cells was approximated via reference gene primer amplification. TCRdb's copy holds only in-frame clones and misses some; the assay was immunoSEQ multiplex PCR. That table gives V, J and clone size, and the DNA gave D and trimming. The repertoire holds approximately 300,000 clones, with approximately 88% as singletons. J is TRBJ2-3 and V is TRBV5-1, with 9 bases fitting TRBD1. Sequencing was carried out using peripheral blood. The receptor was derived from a woman in her forties or fifties with active or convalescent COVID-19. CDR3 sequence reads: CASSSGTGTFDTQYF. Here the CDR3 DNA reads TGCGCCAGCAGCTCCGGGACAGGGACTTTTGATACGCAGTATTTT.